The 14 T cell receptor beta chains given below trace back to one sample, sequenced in a study of CD8+CD57+ T cells in acquired aplastic anemia. The use of genomic DNA as template underpinned the TCR beta VDJ and CDR3 profiling. TCRdb used MiXCR to reprocess the reads, holding one entry per CDR3 protein. The table records about 190,000 distinct CDR3 sequences, 50% to 55% of them present only once. The material sequenced was sorted CD4+, CD8+, or CD8+CD57+ T cells (not recorded which) from PBMCs. The source is a human donor in good health, serving as a control.

This clonotype came up many times. The DNA for the CDR3 is TGCAGCGCATGGACACCCGGGGGTGAGCAGTACTTC. Residues: CSAWTPGGEQYF. The chain is built from TRBV29-1 and TRBJ2-7; a weak D match, TRBD2 (6 bases). Germline CDR1 is SQVTM and CDR2 is ANQGSEA. V lost 7 bases to trimming and J lost 7 bases, with 17 bases between them. The CDR3 is 12 amino acids.

This clonotype was counted only a few times. This sequence joins TRBV19 and TRBJ1-4; D is perhaps TRBD1 (5 bases). The CDR3 length is 13 residues. The V and J ends lost 9 bases and 8 bases respectively, with 16 bases between them. CDR1 is LNHDA and CDR2 is SQIVND in the germline V gene (reference sequence). The CDR3: CASQSRAGEKLFF. The CDR3 coding sequence is TGTGCCAGCCAATCCAGGGCGGGAGAAAAACTGTTTTTT.

The count of this clonotype is one. The chain employs TRBV19 and TRBJ2-3; 7 bases align to TRBD1. This CDR3 spans 14 amino acids. V shed 6 bases, J shed 3 bases, and the junction held 6 bases outside the gene matches. From germline, CDR1 is LNHDA and CDR2 SQIVND (reference sequence). The CDR3 DNA reads TGTGCCAGTAGGGCAGGGGGACGTACAGATACGCAGTATTTT. Translated: CASRAGGRTDTQYF.

This clonotype was picked up many times. The J gene is TRBJ1-2, the V gene TRBV6-6, with 8 bases lining up with TRBD1. This CDR3 is built from 14 residues. CDR1 and CDR2 from the germline V gene are MNHNY and SVGAGI (reference sequence). Trimming at V came to 5 bases and at J to 0 bases, leaving 2 bases not matched to a gene. CDR3 in amino acids: CASSRTGSNYGYTF. The CDR3 DNA follows: TGTGCCAGCAGTAGGACAGGGTCTAACTATGGCTACACCTTC.

The CDR3 region is CASTTTGRSYEQYF. CDR3 nucleotides: TGTGCCAGCACCACAACAGGGAGATCCTACGAGCAGTACTTC. This chain links TRBV13 with TRBJ2-7; D might be TRBD1 (6 bases). This CDR3 is 14 amino acids long. The germline V gene encodes CDR1 PRHDT and CDR2 FYEKMQ (reference sequence). Trimming took off 7 bases at V and 1 base at J, with 14 bases between the two ends.

The genes are TRBV18 and TRBJ2-2; the D is unclear. The germline gives CDR1 KGHSH, CDR2 LQKENI. The ends were cut back, 6 bases at V and 0 bases at J, with 2 bases in the middle. The CDR3 sequence is 12 residues long. The CDR3 DNA sequence: TGTGCCAGCTCCCCGAACACCGGGGAGCTGTTTTTT. Encoded protein: CASSPNTGELFF.

V gene TRBV12-3 or TRBV12-4 combines with J gene TRBJ1-6; 7 nucleotides line up with TRBD1. Germline trimming cut 6 bases from V and 4 bases from J; bases unmatched to any gene: 3. The CDR3 contains 14 residues. CDR3 in amino acids: CASRSGQYNSPLHF. The CDR3 region has the DNA TGTGCCAGCAGATCGGGACAGTATAATTCACCCCTCCACTTT.

This clonotype was observed many times. V is TRBV6-5 and J is TRBJ2-7; D may be TRBD1 or TRBD2 (5 bases each). Germline CDR1 reads MNHEY; CDR2 reads SVGAGI. The germline V and J ends were trimmed by 5 bases and 3 bases, with 14 bases remaining between them. The CDR3 is 14 amino acids. In DNA form, the CDR3 reads TGTGCCAGCAGTCGGGACGGTCAGAACTACGAGCAGTACTTC. This codes for CASSRDGQNYEQYF.

This clonotype came up once. The chain combines TRBV6-4 with TRBJ2-7; no firm D call. Trimming left V 2 bases short and J 2 bases short, with 7 bases between. CDR3 length: 13 amino acids. Germline V gene data show CDR1 as MRHNA and CDR2 as SNTAGT. CDR3 sequence (DNA): TGTGCCAGCAGTGACAGGACCGCCTACGAGCAGTACTTC. This encodes CASSDRTAYEQYF.

This rearrangement joins TRBV6-1 to TRBJ1-6; D perhaps matches TRBD1 (6 bases). The CDR3 contains 17 residues. V was clipped by 6 bases and J by 13 bases, with 28 bases between them. CDR1 is MNHNS, CDR2 SASEGT, per germline. The CDR3 here is CASSSQLGTWKVVPLHF. As DNA, the CDR3 is TGTGCCAGCAGCTCGCAACTCGGGACATGGAAGGTTGTTCCCCTCCACTTT.

In this sample, this clonotype turned up once. The genes are TRBV2 and TRBJ2-7; D could derive from TRBD1 or TRBD2 (5 bases each). The CDR3 length is 14 residues. Germline assignment: CDR1 SNHLY and CDR2 FYNNEI. Trimming pared 6 bases from V and 6 bases from J, leaving 18 bases between. The CDR3 DNA reads TGTGCCAGCAGGACCGGGACCGATCCTGGCGAGCAGTACTTC. Translating it yields CASRTGTDPGEQYF.

The chain carries TRBV9 and TRBJ1-2; D is unclear. The CDR3 is 18 amino acids. V was pared by 3 bases and J by 2 bases, with 23 bases between. Germline V gene lookup returns CDR1 SGDLS and CDR2 YYNGEE. The CDR3 DNA reads as TGTGCCAGCAGCGCGCCACGCAATCCGGGGAATTTGAACTATGGCTACACCTTC. Translated: CASSAPRNPGNLNYGYTF.

The chain has TRBV20-1 and TRBJ1-2; D call uncertain. Germline CDR1 is DFQATT and CDR2 is SNEGSKA (reference sequence). The CDR3 is 15 residues long. With 4 bases removed from V and 0 bases from J, the gap between germline ends came to 15 bases. In DNA form, the CDR3 reads TGCAGTGCTAATGATCGGAGGCTACCTAACTATGGCTACACCTTC. This sequence encodes CSANDRRLPNYGYTF.

The chain has TRBV19 and TRBJ2-3; D may correspond to TRBD1 or TRBD2 (5 bases each). Looked up from germline, CDR1 is LNHDA and CDR2 is SQIVND (reference sequence). This CDR3 is built from 15 residues. Trimming took 3 bases from V and 5 from J, leaving 15 bases between them. CDR3 nucleotide sequence: TGTGCCAGTAGTATGTGGGGACCGTTGAGAGATACGCAGTATTTT. Its protein product is CASSMWGPLRDTQYF.